Below are 22 T cell receptor beta chains sequenced from a single sample in a study of T cells in localized non-small cell lung cancer. Produced via immunoSEQ multiplex PCR; TCRdb's table is partial and in-frame only. The data contain approximately 5,500 clones, more than 25% of them singletons. The sequencing here drew on lung tumor tissue, taken before any cancer treatment. These receptors were obtained from a female donor of 60 years or more with stage I lung adenocarcinoma.

This clone was seen a handful of times. The chain employs TRBV5-2 and TRBJ2-2; the table's D gene call, TRBD2, was not cross checked with the DNA. TRBV5-2 represents a pseudogene. This CDR3 is 13 amino acids long. CDR3 DNA: TGTGCCAGCAGCCTAGCGAACACCGGGGAGCTGTTTTTT. Translation gives CASSLANTGELFF.

V is TRBV29-1 and J is TRBJ2-5; TRBD1 might be the D (6 bases). The germline gives CDR1 SQVTM, CDR2 ANQGSEA. This CDR3 is 12 amino acids long. Between the trimmed V and J ends, which lost 6 bases and 5 bases, there was a span of 13 bases. In DNA form, the CDR3 reads TGCAGCGTACGTGGACAGACGGAGACCCAGTACTTC. Its protein is CSVRGQTETQYF.

This clone has more than one count but fewer than ten. The chain links TRBV4-1 to TRBJ2-3, with no clear D. Germline CDR1 reads MGHRA; CDR2 reads YSYEKL. This CDR3 contains 16 residues. V lost 0 bases, J lost 4 bases, and 14 bases lay in between. The CDR3 nucleotides read TGCGCCAGCAGCCAAGATCGTCTGGGCGGCTCAGATACGCAGTATTTT. It specifies CASSQDRLGGSDTQYF.

The rearrangement uses TRBV28 and TRBJ1-2, with D possibly matching TRBD1 (6 bases). This CDR3 contains 14 residues. V shed 3 bases and J shed 8 bases, with 16 bases lying between them. Per the germline V gene, CDR1 is MDHEN and CDR2 is SYDVKM. The CDR3 reads CASSLGQGRLGYTF. The CDR3, as DNA: TGTGCCAGCAGTTTGGGGCAGGGGAGGCTAGGCTACACCTTC.

This clone came up a few times. This chain joins TRBV9 and TRBJ2-3; TRBD1 or TRBD2 may be the D gene (5 bases each). V lost 4 bases and J 2 bases, leaving 8 bases between the germline ends. CDR1 is SGDLS and CDR2 is YYNGEE in the germline V gene. This CDR3 has 13 amino acids. The CDR3: CASSRGVTDTQYF. The CDR3, as DNA: TGTGCCAGCAGCCGAGGGGTCACAGATACGCAGTATTTT.

The chain links TRBV11-3 to TRBJ2-3, with TRBD1 matching over 9 bases. This CDR3 is 16 amino acids long. The germline V gene encodes CDR1 SGHNT and CDR2 YENEEA. V was pared by 5 bases and J by 0 bases, with 6 bases of the junction left unmatched. This chain's CDR3 is CASSPTTGGSTDTQYF. The CDR3 bases are TGTGCCAGCAGCCCGACGACAGGGGGAAGCACAGATACGCAGTATTTT.

This clone came up a few times. The chain is built from TRBV7-1 and TRBJ2-1; D remains unclear. TRBV7-1 is assigned to the ORF class and has an uncertain function. The CDR3 contains 13 residues. The V end lost 4 bases, the J end lost 5 bases, and 9 bases lay between the germline ends. The CDR3 region has the DNA TGTGCCAGCAGCTTAAGCCTAGACAATGAGCAGTTCTTC. Protein: CASSLSLDNEQFF.

The CDR3 region has the DNA TGTGCCTGGAGTACCTTTAATGAAAAACTGTTTTTT. It specifies CAWSTFNEKLFF. This chain links TRBV30 with TRBJ1-4; no firm D call. The germline V gene has CDR1 GTSNPN and CDR2 SVGIG (reference sequence). Deletions cut 2 bases from V and 4 bases from J, with 5 bases between. The CDR3 runs 12 residues.

This clone was picked up a small number of times. The genes are TRBV15 and TRBJ2-7; weak D call: TRBD1 (5 bases). CDR1 and CDR2 (germline): LNHNV, YYDKDF (reference sequence). The CDR3 runs to 16 residues. Trimming shortened V by 1 base and J by 5 bases, and 18 bases separated the two germline ends. CDR3 nucleotide sequence: TGTGCCACCAGCAGAGGAAGTTCTTCAGGGTCCCACGAGCAGTACTTC. Residues: CATSRGSSSGSHEQYF. The full variable domain, with the rest looked up from reference TRBV15 and TRBJ2-7, is DAMVIQNPRYQVTQFGKPVTLSCSQTLNHNVMYWYQQKSSQAPKLLFHYYDKDFNNEADTPDNFQSRRPNTSFCFLDIRSPGLGDTAMYLCATSRGSSSGSHEQYFGPGTRLTVT.

This clone occurred a few times. This chain links TRBV11-3 with TRBJ2-6, with D perhaps matching TRBD1 (5 bases). The ends were cut back, 5 bases at V and 0 bases at J, with 14 bases in the middle. In germline, CDR1 is SGHNT, CDR2 YENEEA. The CDR3 has 17 residues. CDR3 sequence reads: CASSIQVTSSGANVLTF. CDR3 bases: TGTGCCAGCAGCATACAGGTGACGAGCTCTGGGGCCAACGTCCTGACTTTC.

The chain couples TRBV19 to TRBJ1-5; TRBD1 matches at 8 bases. V shed 7 bases and J 2 bases; nucleotides not matched to a gene: 4. The V gene's germline CDR1 is LNHDA and CDR2 SQIVND (reference sequence). This CDR3 is 14 amino acids long. CDR3: CASTGQGGNQPQHF. Written as DNA, the CDR3 is TGTGCCAGTACCGGACAGGGCGGCAATCAGCCCCAGCATTTT.

The gene calls are TRBV19 and TRBJ2-1, with 12 bases matching TRBD2. The V and J ends lost 3 bases and 1 base, in that order; junction bases with no gene match: 10. Germline loops: CDR1 LNHDA, CDR2 SQIVND (reference sequence). CDR3 length: 19 amino acids. The CDR3 protein is CASSMASGGAMASYNEQFF. CDR3 DNA: TGTGCCAGTAGTATGGCTAGCGGGGGGGCCATGGCATCCTACAATGAGCAGTTCTTC. Together with reference TRBV19 and TRBJ2-1, the CDR3 gives the full variable domain: DGGITQSPKYLFRKEGQNVTLSCEQNLNHDAMYWYRQDPGQGLRLIYYSQIVNDFQKGDIAEGYSVSREKKESFPLTVTSAQKNPTAFYLCASSMASGGAMASYNEQFFGPGTRLTVL.

This chain uses TRBV6-7 with TRBJ2-1, with D possibly TRBD2 on 7 matching bases. TRBV6-7 is designated an ORF whose function remains uncertain. Trimming removed 6 bases from V and 2 bases from J, with 14 bases in between. There are 15 residues in the CDR3. This CDR3 is CASREGEGPYNEQFF. DNA for the CDR3: TGTGCCAGCAGGGAGGGGGAGGGCCCCTACAATGAGCAGTTCTTC.

The chain carries TRBV2 and TRBJ2-2; 8 nucleotides line up with TRBD1. CDR1 is SNHLY, CDR2 FYNNEI, per germline. This CDR3 has 15 amino acids. The V gene end was trimmed by 9 bases and the J gene end by 4 bases; junction bases not matched to a gene: 10. CDR3 in amino acids: CASRGQATTTGELFF. CDR3 nucleotide sequence: TGTGCCAGTCGGGGACAGGCAACGACCACCGGGGAGCTGTTTTTT.

The CDR3 sequence: CASTPRASALSYEQYF. The CDR3 DNA reads TGTGCCAGTACTCCACGAGCTAGCGCCCTCTCCTACGAGCAGTACTTC. The chain has TRBV19 and TRBJ2-7, with D tentatively TRBD2 (6 bases). Germline CDR1 LNHDA, CDR2 SQIVND (reference sequence). CDR3 length: 16 residues. The ends were cut back, 7 bases at V and 0 bases at J, with 19 bases in the middle.

The chain is built from TRBV2 and TRBJ2-3; 7 bases map to TRBD2. V trimming: 4 bases; J trimming: 3 bases; junction bases outside the gene matches: 10. Germline loops: CDR1 SNHLY, CDR2 FYNNEI. The CDR3 extends over 16 amino acids. The CDR3 DNA reads as TGTGCCAGCAGTGGTCTACGGGAGGATGGGACAGATACGCAGTATTTT. Protein: CASSGLREDGTDTQYF.

Only a few counts were recorded for this clone. V is TRBV6-7 and J is TRBJ1-3; the D gene is possibly TRBD1 (6 bases). TRBV6-7 is identified as an open reading frame with a role that is uncertain. V was pared by 8 bases and J by 4 bases, with 18 bases between. The CDR3 runs to 15 residues. The CDR3 loop reads CASGLRGAQGNTIYF. The CDR3 region has the DNA TGTGCCAGCGGATTAAGGGGGGCGCAGGGAAACACCATATATTTT.

This chain connects TRBV18 to TRBJ1-1, with D tentatively TRBD1 (5 bases). The V end lost 1 base, the J end lost 6 bases, and 15 bases lay between the germline ends. Germline V gives CDR1 KGHSH, CDR2 LQKENI. This CDR3 is built from 15 residues. DNA of the CDR3: TGTGCCAGCTCACCACAGTTCCAGGGATGGGCTGAAGCTTTCTTT. As protein: CASSPQFQGWAEAFF.

The chain links TRBV28 to TRBJ2-1, with TRBD2 as a possible D gene (6 bases). Germline V CDR1 and CDR2: MDHEN, SYDVKM. The V and J ends lost 8 bases and 3 bases respectively, with 14 bases between them. The CDR3 runs to 14 residues. For the CDR3, the DNA is TGTGCCAGCGGTCCGGAGGGGCTCTACAATGAGCAGTTCTTC. Amino acids: CASGPEGLYNEQFF.

This clone has only a few counts. The chain recombines TRBV9 with TRBJ2-2; D remains unclear. The CDR3 runs 12 residues. Trimming cost V 0 bases and J 3 bases, with 0 bases left between them. CDR1 is SGDLS and CDR2 is YYNGEE in the germline V gene. CDR3 region: CASSVDTGELFF. CDR3 DNA sequence: TGTGCCAGCAGCGTAGACACCGGGGAGCTGTTTTTT.

V gene TRBV19 combines with J gene TRBJ2-3; 14 nucleotides line up with TRBD2. The V segment lost 6 bases and the J segment 0 bases; nucleotides outside the gene matches: 5. The CDR3 covers 17 residues. From germline, CDR1 is LNHDA and CDR2 SQIVND (reference sequence). The CDR3 sequence is CASRWTSGGSSTDTQYF. CDR3 nucleotide sequence: TGTGCCAGTAGGTGGACTAGCGGGGGGTCGAGCACAGATACGCAGTATTTT.

The chain combines TRBV9 with TRBJ2-1, with D possibly TRBD2 on 5 matching bases. From germline, CDR1 is SGDLS and CDR2 YYNGEE. The CDR3 runs 14 residues. Trimming stripped 0 bases from V and 9 bases from J, with 13 bases between. The chain's CDR3 is CASSVGMGVGEQFF. For the CDR3, the DNA is TGTGCCAGCAGCGTAGGGATGGGAGTAGGTGAGCAGTTCTTC.